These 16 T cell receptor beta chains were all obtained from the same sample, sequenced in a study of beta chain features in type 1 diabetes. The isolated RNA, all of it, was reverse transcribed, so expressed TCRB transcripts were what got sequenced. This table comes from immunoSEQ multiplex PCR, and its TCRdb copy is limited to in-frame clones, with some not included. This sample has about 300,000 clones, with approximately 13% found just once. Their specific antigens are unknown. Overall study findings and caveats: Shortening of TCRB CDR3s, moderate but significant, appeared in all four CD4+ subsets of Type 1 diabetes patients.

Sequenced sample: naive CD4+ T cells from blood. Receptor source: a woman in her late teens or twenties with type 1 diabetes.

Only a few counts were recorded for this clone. This CDR3 is CASSSISGTGIGEQFF. The CDR3 region has the DNA TGTGCCAGCAGCTCAATTAGCGGGACCGGAATTGGTGAGCAGTTCTTC. The chain is built from TRBV11-2 and TRBJ2-1; 8 bases map to TRBD2. V trimming: 4 bases; J trimming: 9 bases; junction bases outside the gene matches: 14. CDR1 is SGHAT, CDR2 FQNNGV, per germline. CDR3 length equals 16 residues.

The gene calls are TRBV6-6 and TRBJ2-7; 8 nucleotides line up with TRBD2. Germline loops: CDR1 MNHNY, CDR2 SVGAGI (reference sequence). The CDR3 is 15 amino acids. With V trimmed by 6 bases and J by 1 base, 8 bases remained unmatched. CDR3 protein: CASSIGGGLSYEQYF. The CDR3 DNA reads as TGTGCCAGCAGCATCGGGGGGGGGCTATCCTACGAGCAGTACTTC.

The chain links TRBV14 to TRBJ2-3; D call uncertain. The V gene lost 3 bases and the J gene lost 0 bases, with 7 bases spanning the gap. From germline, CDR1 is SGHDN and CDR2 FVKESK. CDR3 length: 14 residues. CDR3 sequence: CASSHVLSTDTQYF. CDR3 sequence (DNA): TGTGCCAGCAGCCATGTCTTAAGCACAGATACGCAGTATTTT.

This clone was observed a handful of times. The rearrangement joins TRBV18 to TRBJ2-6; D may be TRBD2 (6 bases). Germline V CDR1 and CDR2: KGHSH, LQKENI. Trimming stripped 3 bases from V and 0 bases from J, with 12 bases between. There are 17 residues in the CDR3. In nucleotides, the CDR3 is TGTGCCAGCTCACCCTACATCGGGAGCTCTGGGGCCAACGTCCTGACTTTC. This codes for CASSPYIGSSGANVLTF.

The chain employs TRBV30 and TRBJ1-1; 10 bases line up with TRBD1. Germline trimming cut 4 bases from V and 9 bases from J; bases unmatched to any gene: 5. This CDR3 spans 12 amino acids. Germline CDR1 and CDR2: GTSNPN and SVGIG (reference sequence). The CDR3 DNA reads TGTGCCTGGACTTGGGACAGGGGAAAAGCTTTCTTT. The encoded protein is CAWTWDRGKAFF.

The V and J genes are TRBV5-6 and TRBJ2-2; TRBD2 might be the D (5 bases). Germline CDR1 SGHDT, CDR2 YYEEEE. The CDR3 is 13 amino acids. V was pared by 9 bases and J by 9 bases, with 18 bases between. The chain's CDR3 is CATSRVPGRELFF. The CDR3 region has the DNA TGTGCCACCTCCCGGGTTCCCGGGAGGGAGCTGTTTTTT.

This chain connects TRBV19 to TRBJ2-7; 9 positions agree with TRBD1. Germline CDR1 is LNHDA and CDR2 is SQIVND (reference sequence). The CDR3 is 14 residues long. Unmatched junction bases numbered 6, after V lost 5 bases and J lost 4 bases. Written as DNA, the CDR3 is TGTGCCAGTAGTCCACAGGGGGCTACGTACGAGCAGTACTTC. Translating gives CASSPQGATYEQYF.

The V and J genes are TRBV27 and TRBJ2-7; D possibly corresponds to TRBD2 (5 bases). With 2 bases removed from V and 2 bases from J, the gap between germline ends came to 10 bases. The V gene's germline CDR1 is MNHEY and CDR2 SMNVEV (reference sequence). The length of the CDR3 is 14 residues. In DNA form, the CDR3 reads TGTGCCAGCAGTTTAAGTAGCGTTGCCTACGAGCAGTACTTC. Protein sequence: CASSLSSVAYEQYF.

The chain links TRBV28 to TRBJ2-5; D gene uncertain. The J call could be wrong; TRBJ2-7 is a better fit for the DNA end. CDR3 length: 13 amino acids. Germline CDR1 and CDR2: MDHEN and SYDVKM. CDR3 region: CASSLQASYEQYF. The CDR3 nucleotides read TGTGCCAGCAGTTTACAGGCCTCCTACGAGCAGTACTTC.

The CDR3 loop reads CASSQRPPGQKSVEQYV. The CDR3 DNA reads TGCGCCAGCAGCCAAAGGCCGCCGGGACAGAAAAGTGTCGAGCAGTACGTC. The chain is built from TRBV4-3 and TRBJ2-7, with TRBD1 matching over 7 bases. Per the germline V gene, CDR1 is LGHNA and CDR2 is YSLEER. The CDR3 is made up of 17 amino acids. Trimming removed 2 bases from V and 6 bases from J; junction bases left unmatched: 16.

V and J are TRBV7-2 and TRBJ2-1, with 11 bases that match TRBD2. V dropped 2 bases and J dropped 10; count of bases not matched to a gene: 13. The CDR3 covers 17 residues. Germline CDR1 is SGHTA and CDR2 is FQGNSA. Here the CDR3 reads CASSLLPGLAAGGEQFF. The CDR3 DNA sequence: TGTGCCAGCAGCTTACTTCCGGGACTAGCGGCAGGAGGAGAGCAGTTCTTC.

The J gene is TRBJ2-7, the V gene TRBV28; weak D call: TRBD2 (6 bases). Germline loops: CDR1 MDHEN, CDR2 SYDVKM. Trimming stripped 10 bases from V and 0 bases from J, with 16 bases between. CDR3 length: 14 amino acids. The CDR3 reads CATGTLTSSYEQYV. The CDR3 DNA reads TGTGCCACCGGGACTCTAACAAGCTCCTACGAGCAGTACGTC.

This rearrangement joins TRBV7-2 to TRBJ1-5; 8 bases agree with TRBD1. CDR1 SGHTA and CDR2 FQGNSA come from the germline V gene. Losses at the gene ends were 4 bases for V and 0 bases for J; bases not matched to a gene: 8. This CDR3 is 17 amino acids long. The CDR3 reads CASSSRTGFHSNQPQHF. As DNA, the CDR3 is TGTGCCAGCAGCTCCCGGACAGGGTTTCATAGCAATCAGCCCCAGCATTTT.

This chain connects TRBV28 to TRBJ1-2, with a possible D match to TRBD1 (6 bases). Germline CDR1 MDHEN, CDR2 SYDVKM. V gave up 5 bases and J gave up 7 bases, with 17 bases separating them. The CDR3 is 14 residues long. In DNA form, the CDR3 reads TGTGCCAGCAGTCCCCCTTTGACAGGCATTGGCTACACCTTC. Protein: CASSPPLTGIGYTF.

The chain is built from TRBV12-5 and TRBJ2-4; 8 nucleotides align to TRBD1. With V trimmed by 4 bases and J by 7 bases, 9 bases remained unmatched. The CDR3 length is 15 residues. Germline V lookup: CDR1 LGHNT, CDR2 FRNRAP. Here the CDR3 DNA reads TGTGCTAGTGGTTCCGGACAGGGAGGAGGGAACATTCAGTACTTC. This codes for CASGSGQGGGNIQYF.

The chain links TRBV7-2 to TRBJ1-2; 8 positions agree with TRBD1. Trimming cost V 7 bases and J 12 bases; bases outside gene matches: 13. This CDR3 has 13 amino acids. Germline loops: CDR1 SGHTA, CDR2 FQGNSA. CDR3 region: CASNPSRGQAHTF. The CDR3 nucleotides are TGTGCCAGCAACCCATCCAGGGGACAGGCTCACACCTTC.